The entry that follows covers one TCR beta chain sequence. The data originate from a study of blood T cells in healthy people across ages. At the level of the study: About one barcoded beta molecule per two T cells was captured by template switching.

For the second PCR, which ran for roughly 7 to 11 cycles, a sample-barcoded 5' primer and a J-beta primer mix were used. TCRdb itself ran the 5' RACE reads through MiXCR, one entry per CDR3 protein. The sample carries fewer than 600,000 distinct CDR3 sequences, around a quarter recorded once. V was trimmed by 2 bases and J by 10 bases, leaving 17 bases between them. The CDR3 runs 14 residues. Per germline, CDR1 GTSNPN and CDR2 SVGIG (reference sequence). These same data were also listed under a study on T cells of mothers and their children.

The chain recombines TRBV30 with TRBJ1-4; a weak D match, TRBD1 (6 bases). Sequenced sample: blood. The receptor was derived from a boy between 2 and 15 years old in good health. CDR3 loop: CAWSLEGGDGKLFF. CDR3 in DNA: TGTGCCTGGAGTTTGGAGGGGGGCGATGGAAAACTGTTTTTT.